This T cell receptor beta chain appears in the sequencing data of a study of T-cell reconstitution after alpha-beta-depleted transplantation in children. Turning to this clonotype: What it recognizes is unknown.

TCRbeta library construction was performed incorporating unique molecular identifiers. TCRdb redid the calling of the PCR reads with MiXCR, one entry per CDR3 protein. The table includes 450,000 to 700,000 distinct CDR3 sequences, 25% to 30% detected once. Overall study findings and caveats: Where some patients showed high TCRbeta diversity at day 60, it came from recipient T cells and thymic progenitors that had survived. The authors attributed T-cell counts and diversity one year after transplant mostly to newly produced T cells. Reportedly, alpha-beta T cells present about two months post-transplant originated from several hundred expanded clones of graft origin.

This TCR derives from a boy in the first two years of life with Wiskott-Aldrich syndrome, due to receive a stem cell transplant. The source material was PBMCs, sampled before TCRalphabeta/CD19-depleted stem cell transplant.

The CDR3 DNA is TGTGCCAGCAGTTTAGCGGAGGACACCGGGGAGCTGTTTTTT. Its protein is CASSLAEDTGELFF. The chain couples TRBV12-3 or TRBV12-4 to TRBJ2-2; the D gene is possibly TRBD2 (5 bases). The ends were cut back, 0 bases at V and 3 bases at J, with 5 bases in the middle. The CDR3 loop spans 14 amino acids.